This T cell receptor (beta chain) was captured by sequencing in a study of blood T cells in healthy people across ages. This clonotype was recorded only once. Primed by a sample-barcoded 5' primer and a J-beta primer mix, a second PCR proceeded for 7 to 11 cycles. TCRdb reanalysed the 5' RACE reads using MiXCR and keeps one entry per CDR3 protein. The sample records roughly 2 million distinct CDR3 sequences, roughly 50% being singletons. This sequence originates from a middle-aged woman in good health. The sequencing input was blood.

The CDR3 bases are TGCGCCACTACACTAGGGGGGCACACAGATACGCAGTATTTT. Protein: CATTLGGHTDTQYF. The chain is built from TRBV5-1 and TRBJ2-3, with D perhaps matching TRBD1 or TRBD2 (6 bases each). CDR1 and CDR2 from the germline V gene are SGHRS and YFSETQ. Trimming cost V 9 bases and J 2 bases, with 16 bases left between them. This CDR3 is 14 amino acids long.